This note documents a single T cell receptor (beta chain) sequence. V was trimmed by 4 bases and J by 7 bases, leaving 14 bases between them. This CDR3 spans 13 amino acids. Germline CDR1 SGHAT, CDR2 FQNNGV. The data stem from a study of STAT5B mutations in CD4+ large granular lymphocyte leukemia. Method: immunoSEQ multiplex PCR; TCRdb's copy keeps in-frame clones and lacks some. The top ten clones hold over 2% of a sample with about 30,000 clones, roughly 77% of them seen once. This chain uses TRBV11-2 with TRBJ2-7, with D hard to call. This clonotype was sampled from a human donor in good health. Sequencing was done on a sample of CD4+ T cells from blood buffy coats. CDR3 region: CASSSQSLGEQYF. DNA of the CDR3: TGTGCCAGCAGCTCGCAGTCTTTGGGGGAGCAGTACTTC.